This TCR beta chain was observed in a study of control samples from healthy donors and cancer patients. In germline, CDR1 is LGHDT, CDR2 YNNKEL (reference sequence). The CDR3 is 15 amino acids. J was trimmed by 4 bases and V by 1 base; bases with no gene match: 2. Generated by immunoSEQ multiplex PCR, the TCRdb table keeps only in-frame clones and is missing some. This sample has some 210,000 clones; about 89% occur once, and the top ten carry over 1.5%. This clonotype originated in a man under 40 in good health. This chain joins TRBV3-1 (or the pseudogene TRBV3-2) and TRBJ2-1; TRBD1 matches 9 bases. Sequenced material: blood. Here the CDR3 DNA reads TGTGCCAGCAGCCAAGTACAGGGGGCGTACAATGAGCAGTTCTTC. It yields the protein CASSQVQGAYNEQFF.